These T cell receptor beta chains were read from a single sample in a study of response to subunit inactivated influenza vaccine. Each CDR3 protein is one row after TCRdb ran MiXCR on the RT-PCR reads. This table has roughly 570,000 distinct CDR3 sequences, 12% to 15% appearing once. Source: PBMCs from blood, taken 11 to 12 days after vaccination. Every receptor here comes from a man aged 50 to 60 who received an inactivated influenza vaccine. The CDR3 runs from the conserved cysteine through the conserved F or W. A D gene is named only where the DNA matches it firmly. Not every row has a clone size; where given, it reads once, few, many or a size class.

J: TRBJ2-3
V: TRBV5-6
D: TRBD2
size: -
DNA: TGTGCCAGCAGCTTCGGGACTAGCGGTTATACGCAGTATTTT
CDR3: CASSFGTSGYTQYF

J: TRBJ2-4
V: TRBV29-1
D: TRBD1
size: -
DNA: TGCAGCGTTGCCGACAGGGGTTTGAACATTCAGTACTTC
CDR3: CSVADRGLNIQYF

J: TRBJ2-2
V: TRBV7-2
D: -
size: -
DNA: TGTGCCAGCAGCTTATTGTCTCCCGCTAACGCCGGGGAGCTGTTTTTT
CDR3: CASSLLSPANAGELFF

J: TRBJ2-7
V: TRBV6-1
D: TRBD1
size: -
DNA: TGTGCCAGCAGACCTCGACAGGGGGAAGCCTACGAGCAGTACTTC
CDR3: CASRPRQGEAYEQYF

J: TRBJ2-2
V: TRBV5-1
D: -
size: -
DNA: TGCGCCAGCAGTTCTAGCCCTACGAACACCGGGGAGCTGTTTTTT
CDR3: CASSSSPTNTGELFF

J: TRBJ2-1
V: TRBV19
D: -
size: -
DNA: TGTGCCAGTAGTTTGGGGTTAGCTAACTACAATGAGCAGTTCTTC
CDR3: CASSLGLANYNEQFF

J: TRBJ2-7
V: TRBV20-1
D: TRBD2
size: -
DNA: TGCAGTGCCCCAAGGGGCGGGAGCCGGGGAGAGCAGTACTTC
CDR3: CSAPRGGSRGEQYF

J: TRBJ2-1
V: TRBV20-1
D: TRBD2
size: many
DNA: TGCAGTGCCCGGGTCCTAGCGGGAGCCTCCTACAATGAGCAGTTCTTC
CDR3: CSARVLAGASYNEQFF

J: TRBJ2-7
V: TRBV11-2
D: -
size: few
DNA: TGTGCCAGCAGCTTAGGAGGGGGGTCAGCCTACGAGCAGTACTTC
CDR3: CASSLGGGSAYEQYF

J: TRBJ2-1
V: TRBV5-1
D: -
size: few
DNA: TGCGCCAGCAGCCGCGGGACAAGGAGCTCCTACAATGAGCAGTTCTTC
CDR3: CASSRGTRSSYNEQFF

J: TRBJ2-5
V: TRBV12-3/TRBV12-4
D: TRBD2
size: many
DNA: TGTGCCAGCAGAGGACTAGCGGGGGGCCAAGAGACCCAGTACTTC
CDR3: CASRGLAGGQETQYF

J: TRBJ2-7
V: TRBV27
D: TRBD2
size: many
DNA: TGTGCCAGCAGCTTGGGAGGGACGACTTACGAGCAGTACTTC
CDR3: CASSLGGTTYEQYF

J: TRBJ2-3
V: TRBV7-2
D: -
size: few
DNA: TGTGCCAGCAGCTTAGTCCCCGGGGCCACAGATACGCAGTATTTT
CDR3: CASSLVPGATDTQYF